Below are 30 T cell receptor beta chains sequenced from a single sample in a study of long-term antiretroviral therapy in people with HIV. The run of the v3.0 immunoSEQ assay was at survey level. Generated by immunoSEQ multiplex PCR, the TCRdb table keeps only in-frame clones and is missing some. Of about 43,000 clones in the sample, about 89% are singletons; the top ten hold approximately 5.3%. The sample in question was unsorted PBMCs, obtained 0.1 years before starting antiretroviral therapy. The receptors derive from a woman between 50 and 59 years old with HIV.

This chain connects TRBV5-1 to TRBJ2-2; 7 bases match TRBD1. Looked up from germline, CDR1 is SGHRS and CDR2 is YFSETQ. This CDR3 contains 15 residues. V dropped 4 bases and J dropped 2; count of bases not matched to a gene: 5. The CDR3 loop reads CASSLRDSNTGELFF. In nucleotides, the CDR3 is TGCGCCAGCAGCCTACGGGACAGCAACACCGGGGAGCTGTTTTTT. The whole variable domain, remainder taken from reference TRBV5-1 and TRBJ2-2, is KAGVTQTPRYLIKTRGQQVTLSCSPISGHRSVSWYQQTPGQGLQFLFEYFSETQRNKGNFPGRFSGRQFSNSRSEMNVSTLELGDSALYLCASSLRDSNTGELFFGEGSRLTVL.

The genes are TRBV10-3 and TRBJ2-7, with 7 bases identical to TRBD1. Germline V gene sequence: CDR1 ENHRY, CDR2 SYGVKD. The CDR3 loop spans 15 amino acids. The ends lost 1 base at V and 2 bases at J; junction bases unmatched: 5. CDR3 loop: CAISEFGQATYEQYF. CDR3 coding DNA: TGTGCCATCAGTGAGTTCGGACAGGCCACCTACGAGCAGTACTTC.

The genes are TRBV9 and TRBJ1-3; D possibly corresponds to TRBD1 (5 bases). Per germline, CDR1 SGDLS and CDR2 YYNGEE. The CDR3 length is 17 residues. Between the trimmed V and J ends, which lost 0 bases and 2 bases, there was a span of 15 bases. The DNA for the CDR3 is TGTGCCAGCAGCGTAGCCCCCGGGGGGTTCACTGGAAACACCATATATTTT. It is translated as CASSVAPGGFTGNTIYF.

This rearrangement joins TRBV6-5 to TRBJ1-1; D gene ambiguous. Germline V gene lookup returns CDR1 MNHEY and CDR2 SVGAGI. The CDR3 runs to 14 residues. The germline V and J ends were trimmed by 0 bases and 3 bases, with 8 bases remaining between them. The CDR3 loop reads CASSYSARYTEAFF. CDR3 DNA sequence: TGTGCCAGCAGTTACTCGGCCAGGTACACTGAAGCTTTCTTT.

CDR3 loop: CASSLRTGNRETQYF. CDR3 DNA sequence: TGTGCCAGCAGCTTAAGGACAGGGAATAGAGAGACCCAGTACTTC. The V and J genes are TRBV7-6 and TRBJ2-5, with 8 bases fitting TRBD1. Germline V gene lookup returns CDR1 SGHVS and CDR2 FNYEAQ. V was clipped by 2 bases and J by 4 bases; unmatched bases: 6. This CDR3 comprises 15 residues.

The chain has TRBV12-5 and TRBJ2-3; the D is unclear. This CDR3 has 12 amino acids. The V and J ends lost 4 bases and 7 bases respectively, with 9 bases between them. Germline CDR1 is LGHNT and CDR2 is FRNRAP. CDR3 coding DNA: TGTGCTAGTGGTTCGTCAATTTATACGCAGTATTTT. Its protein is CASGSSIYTQYF.

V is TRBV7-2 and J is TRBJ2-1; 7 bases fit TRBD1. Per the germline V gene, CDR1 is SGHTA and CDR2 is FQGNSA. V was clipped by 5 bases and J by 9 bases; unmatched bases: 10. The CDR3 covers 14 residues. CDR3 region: CASSQLTGFGEQFF. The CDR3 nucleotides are TGTGCCAGCAGCCAGTTGACAGGGTTCGGTGAGCAGTTCTTC.

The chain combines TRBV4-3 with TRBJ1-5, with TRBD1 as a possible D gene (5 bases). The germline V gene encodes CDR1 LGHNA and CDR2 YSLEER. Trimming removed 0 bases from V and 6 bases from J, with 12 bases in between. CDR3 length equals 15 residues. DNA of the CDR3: TGCGCCAGCAGCCAAGATACCCAGGGAGGTCAGCCCCAGCATTTT. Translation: CASSQDTQGGQPQHF.

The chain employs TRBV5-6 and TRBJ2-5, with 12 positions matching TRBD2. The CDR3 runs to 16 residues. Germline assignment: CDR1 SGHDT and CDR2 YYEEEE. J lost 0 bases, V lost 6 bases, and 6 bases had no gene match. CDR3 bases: TGTGCCAGCACTAGCGGGGGGGCCGGATACCAAGAGACCCAGTACTTC. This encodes CASTSGGAGYQETQYF.

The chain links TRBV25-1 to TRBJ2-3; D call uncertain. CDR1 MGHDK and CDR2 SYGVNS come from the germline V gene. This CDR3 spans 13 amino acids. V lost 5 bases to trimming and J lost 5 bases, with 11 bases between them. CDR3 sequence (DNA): TGTGCCAGCAGTCAGCCTGGGGTAGATACGCAGTATTTT. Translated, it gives CASSQPGVDTQYF. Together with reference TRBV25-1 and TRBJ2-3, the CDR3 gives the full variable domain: EADIYQTPRYLVIGTGKKITLECSQTMGHDKMYWYQQDPGMELHLIHYSYGVNSTEKGDLSSESTVSRIRTEHFPLTLESARPSHTSQYLCASSQPGVDTQYFGPGTRLTVL.

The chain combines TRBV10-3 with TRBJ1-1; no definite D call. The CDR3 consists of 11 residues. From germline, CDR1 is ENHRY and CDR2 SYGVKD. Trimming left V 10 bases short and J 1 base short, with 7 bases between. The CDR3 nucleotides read TGTGCCAGCCAAGGGAACACTGAAGCTTTCTTT. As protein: CASQGNTEAFF.

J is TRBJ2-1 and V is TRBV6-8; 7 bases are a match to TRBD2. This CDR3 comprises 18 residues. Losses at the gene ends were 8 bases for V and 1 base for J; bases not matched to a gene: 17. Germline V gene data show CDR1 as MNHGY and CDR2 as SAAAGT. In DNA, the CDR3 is TGTGCCAGCCCCTTAGGCCCCTCCGGGGGGTGGTCCTACAATGAGCAGTTCTTC. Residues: CASPLGPSGGWSYNEQFF.

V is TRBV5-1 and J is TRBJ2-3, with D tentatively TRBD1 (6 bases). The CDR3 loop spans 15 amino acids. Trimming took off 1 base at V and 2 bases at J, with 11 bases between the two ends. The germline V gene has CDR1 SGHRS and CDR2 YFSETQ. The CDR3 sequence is CASSLQQGNTDTQYF. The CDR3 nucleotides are TGCGCCAGCAGCTTGCAACAGGGAAACACAGATACGCAGTATTTT. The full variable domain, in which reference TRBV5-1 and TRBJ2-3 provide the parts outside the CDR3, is KAGVTQTPRYLIKTRGQQVTLSCSPISGHRSVSWYQQTPGQGLQFLFEYFSETQRNKGNFPGRFSGRQFSNSRSEMNVSTLELGDSALYLCASSLQQGNTDTQYFGPGTRLTVL.

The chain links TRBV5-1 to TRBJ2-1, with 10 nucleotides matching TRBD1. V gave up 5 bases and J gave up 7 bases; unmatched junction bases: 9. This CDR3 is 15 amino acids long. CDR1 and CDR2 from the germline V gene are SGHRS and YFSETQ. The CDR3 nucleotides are TGCGCCAGCAGTCCGGGACAGGGGAATAATAATGAGCAGTTCTTC. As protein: CASSPGQGNNNEQFF.

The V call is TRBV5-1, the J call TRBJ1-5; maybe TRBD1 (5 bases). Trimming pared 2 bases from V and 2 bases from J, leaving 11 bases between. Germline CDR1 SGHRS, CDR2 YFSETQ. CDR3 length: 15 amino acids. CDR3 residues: CASSLGAAGNQPQHF. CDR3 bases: TGCGCCAGCAGCTTAGGGGCGGCGGGCAATCAGCCCCAGCATTTT.

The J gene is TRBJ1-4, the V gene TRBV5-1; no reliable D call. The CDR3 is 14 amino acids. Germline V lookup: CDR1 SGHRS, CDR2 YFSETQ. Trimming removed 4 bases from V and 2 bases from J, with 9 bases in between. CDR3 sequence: CASSTGRTNEKLFF. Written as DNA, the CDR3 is TGCGCCAGCAGCACCGGACGGACTAATGAAAAACTGTTTTTT.

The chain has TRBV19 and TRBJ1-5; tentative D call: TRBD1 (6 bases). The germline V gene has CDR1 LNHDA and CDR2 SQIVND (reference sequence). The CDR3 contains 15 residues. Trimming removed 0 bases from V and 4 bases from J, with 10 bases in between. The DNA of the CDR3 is TGTGCCAGTAGTATAGAGGACAGCAAAAATCAGCCCCAGCATTTT. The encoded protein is CASSIEDSKNQPQHF.

CDR3 DNA sequence: TGTGCCAGCAGCGAGAGAAGGGGCTCCGGCTATGGCTACACCTTC. This encodes CASSERRGSGYGYTF. The genes are TRBV6-4 and TRBJ1-2; maybe TRBD1 (5 bases). The V end lost 6 bases, the J end lost 4 bases, and 18 bases lay between the germline ends. Per germline, CDR1 MRHNA and CDR2 SNTAGT. The CDR3 loop spans 15 amino acids.

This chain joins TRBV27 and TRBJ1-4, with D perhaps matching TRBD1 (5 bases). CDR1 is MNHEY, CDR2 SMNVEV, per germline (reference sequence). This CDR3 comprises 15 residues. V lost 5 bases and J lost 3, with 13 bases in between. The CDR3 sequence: CASSLAGLANEKLFF. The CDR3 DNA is TGTGCCAGCAGTCTCGCAGGGCTGGCTAATGAAAAACTGTTTTTT.

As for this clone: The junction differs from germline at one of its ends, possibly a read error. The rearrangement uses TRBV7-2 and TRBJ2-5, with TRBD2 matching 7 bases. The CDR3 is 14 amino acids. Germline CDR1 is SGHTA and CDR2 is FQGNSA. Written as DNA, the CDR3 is TGTGCCAGCAGCAACGTAGCGGGCCAAGAGGCCCAGTACTTC. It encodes CASSNVAGQEAQYF. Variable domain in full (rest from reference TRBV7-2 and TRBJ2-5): GAGVSQSPSNKVTEKGKDVELRCDPISGHTALYWYRQSLGQGLEFLIYFQGNSAPDKSGLPSDRFSAERTGGSVSTLTIQRTQQEDSAVYLCASSNVAGQEAQYFGPGTRLLVL.

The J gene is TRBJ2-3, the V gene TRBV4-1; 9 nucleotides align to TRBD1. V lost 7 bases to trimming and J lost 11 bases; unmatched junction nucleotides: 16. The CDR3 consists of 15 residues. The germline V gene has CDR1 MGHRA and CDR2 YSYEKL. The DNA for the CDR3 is TGCGCCAGCAACCTCCGGGGACAGGGTGAAAAGGAGCAGTATTTT. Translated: CASNLRGQGEKEQYF.

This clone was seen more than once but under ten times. The CDR3 sequence is CASSLEVLSNSGANVLTF. In nucleotides, the CDR3 is TGCGCCAGCAGCTTGGAGGTATTGTCGAATTCTGGGGCCAACGTCCTGACTTTC. This chain joins TRBV5-1 and TRBJ2-6, with D unresolved. CDR3 length: 18 residues. CDR1 and CDR2 (germline): SGHRS, YFSETQ. Between the trimmed V and J ends, which lost 0 bases and 1 base, there was a span of 14 bases. Full variable domain (missing parts from reference TRBV5-1 and TRBJ2-6): KAGVTQTPRYLIKTRGQQVTLSCSPISGHRSVSWYQQTPGQGLQFLFEYFSETQRNKGNFPGRFSGRQFSNSRSEMNVSTLELGDSALYLCASSLEVLSNSGANVLTFGAGSRLTVL.

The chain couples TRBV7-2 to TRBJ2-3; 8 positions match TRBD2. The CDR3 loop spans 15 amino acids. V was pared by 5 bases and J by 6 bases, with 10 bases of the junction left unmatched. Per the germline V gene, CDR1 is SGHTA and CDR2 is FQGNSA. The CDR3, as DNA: TGTGCCAGCAGCCCCAGCGGGGGAGGAGTGGATACGCAGTATTTT. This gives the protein CASSPSGGGVDTQYF.

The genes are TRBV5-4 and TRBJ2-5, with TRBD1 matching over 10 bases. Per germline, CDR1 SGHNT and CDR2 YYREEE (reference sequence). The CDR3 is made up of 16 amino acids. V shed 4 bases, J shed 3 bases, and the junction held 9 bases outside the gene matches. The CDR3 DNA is TGTGCCAGCAGCCTGGACCAGACAGGGGGCGAAGAGACCCAGTACTTC. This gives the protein CASSLDQTGGEETQYF.

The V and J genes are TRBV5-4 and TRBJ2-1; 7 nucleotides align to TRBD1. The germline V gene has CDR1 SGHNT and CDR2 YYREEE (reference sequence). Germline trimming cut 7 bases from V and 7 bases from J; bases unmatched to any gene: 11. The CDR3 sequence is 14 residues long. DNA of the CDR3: TGTGCCAGCCAGTTACAGGGGTCCTCTAATGAGCAGTTCTTC. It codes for CASQLQGSSNEQFF.

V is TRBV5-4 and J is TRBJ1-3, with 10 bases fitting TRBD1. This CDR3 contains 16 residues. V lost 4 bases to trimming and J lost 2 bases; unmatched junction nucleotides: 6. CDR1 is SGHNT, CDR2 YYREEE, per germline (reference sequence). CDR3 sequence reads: CASSGAGTGAGNTIYF. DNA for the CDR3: TGTGCCAGCAGCGGCGCCGGGACAGGGGCTGGAAACACCATATATTTT.

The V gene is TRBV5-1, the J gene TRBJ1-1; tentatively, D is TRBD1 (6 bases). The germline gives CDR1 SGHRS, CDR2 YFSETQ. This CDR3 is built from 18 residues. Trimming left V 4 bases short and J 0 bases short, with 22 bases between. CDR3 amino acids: CASSRWGGGEGLNTEAFF. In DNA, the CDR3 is TGCGCCAGCAGCCGTTGGGGGGGCGGGGAGGGTCTGAACACTGAAGCTTTCTTT.

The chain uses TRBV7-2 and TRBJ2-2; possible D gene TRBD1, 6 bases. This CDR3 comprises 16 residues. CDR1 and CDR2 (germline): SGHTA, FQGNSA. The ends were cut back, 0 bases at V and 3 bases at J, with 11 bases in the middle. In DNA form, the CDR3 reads TGTGCCAGCAGCTTAGCAGCAGGGGTCTACACCGGGGAGCTGTTTTTT. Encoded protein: CASSLAAGVYTGELFF.

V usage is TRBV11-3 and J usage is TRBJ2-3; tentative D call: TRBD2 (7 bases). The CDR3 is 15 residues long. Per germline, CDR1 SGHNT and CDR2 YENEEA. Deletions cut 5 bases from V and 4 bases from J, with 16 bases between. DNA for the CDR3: TGTGCCAGCAGCCCTCGACTAGCAGGGGCAGATACGCAGTATTTT. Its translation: CASSPRLAGADTQYF.

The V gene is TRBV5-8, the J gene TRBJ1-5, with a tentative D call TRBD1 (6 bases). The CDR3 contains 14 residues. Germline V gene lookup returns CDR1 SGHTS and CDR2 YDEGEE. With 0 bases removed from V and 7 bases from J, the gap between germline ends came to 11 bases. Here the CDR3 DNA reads TGTGCCAGCAGCTTGGGGAACAGGGACCAGCCCCAGCATTTT. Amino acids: CASSLGNRDQPQHF. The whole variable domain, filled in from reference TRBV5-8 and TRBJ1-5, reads EAGVTQSPTHLIKTRGQQATLRCSPISGHTSVYWYQQALGLGLQFLLWYDEGEERNRGNFPPRFSGRQFPNYSSELNVNALELEDSALYLCASSLGNRDQPQHFGDGTRLSIL.